This entry concerns a single T cell receptor beta chain. Its antigen is as yet unknown. This sample stems from a study of cytomegalovirus exposure and HLA in healthy donors. Study details: HLA-typed donors contributed some 85 million unique TCRs, which were held in an early data release.

This CDR3 has 13 residues. CDR1 and CDR2 from the germline V gene are MNHEY and SVGAGI. V lost 2 bases, J lost 2 bases, and 7 bases lay in between. Primers for the PCR totalled 60 Vbeta and 13 Jbeta. This table comes from immunoSEQ multiplex PCR, and its TCRdb copy is limited to in-frame clones, with some not included. The sample has 100,000 to 150,000 clones, roughly 9.6% seen once. Study-wide results and caveats: The authors enumerated 150 to 200 TCR beta chains as linked to cytomegalovirus.

J is TRBJ2-7 and V is TRBV6-5; D gene uncertain. Sequenced material: PBMCs. The sequence was collected from a woman aged 40 to 55 in good health and CMV-seropositive. Here the CDR3 reads CASSYDKTYEQYF. In DNA, the CDR3 is TGTGCCAGCAGTTACGACAAGACCTACGAGCAGTACTTC.